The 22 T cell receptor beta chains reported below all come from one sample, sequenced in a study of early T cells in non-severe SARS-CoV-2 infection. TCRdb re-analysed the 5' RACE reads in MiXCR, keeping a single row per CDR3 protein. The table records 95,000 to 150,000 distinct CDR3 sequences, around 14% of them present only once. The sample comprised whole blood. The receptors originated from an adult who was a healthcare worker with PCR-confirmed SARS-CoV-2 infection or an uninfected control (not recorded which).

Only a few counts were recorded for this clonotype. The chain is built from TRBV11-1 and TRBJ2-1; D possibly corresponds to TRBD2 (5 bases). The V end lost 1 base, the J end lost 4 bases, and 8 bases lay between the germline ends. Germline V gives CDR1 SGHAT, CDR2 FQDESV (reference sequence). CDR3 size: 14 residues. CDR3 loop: CASSLGGAYNEQFF. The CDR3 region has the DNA TGTGCCAGCAGCTTAGGGGGAGCTTACAATGAGCAGTTCTTC.

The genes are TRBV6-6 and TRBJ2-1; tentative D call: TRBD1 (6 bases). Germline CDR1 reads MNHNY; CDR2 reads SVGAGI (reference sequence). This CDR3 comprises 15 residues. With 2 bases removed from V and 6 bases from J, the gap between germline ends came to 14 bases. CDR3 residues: CASSYSQQGGNEQFF. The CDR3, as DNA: TGTGCCAGCAGTTACAGCCAGCAAGGGGGCAATGAGCAGTTCTTC.

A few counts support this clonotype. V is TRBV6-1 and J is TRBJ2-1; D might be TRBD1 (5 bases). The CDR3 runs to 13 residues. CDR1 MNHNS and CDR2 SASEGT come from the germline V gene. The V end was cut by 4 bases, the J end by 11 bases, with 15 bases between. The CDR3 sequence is CASSGGLRVQQFF. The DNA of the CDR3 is TGTGCCAGCAGTGGAGGCCTCAGGGTTCAGCAGTTCTTC.

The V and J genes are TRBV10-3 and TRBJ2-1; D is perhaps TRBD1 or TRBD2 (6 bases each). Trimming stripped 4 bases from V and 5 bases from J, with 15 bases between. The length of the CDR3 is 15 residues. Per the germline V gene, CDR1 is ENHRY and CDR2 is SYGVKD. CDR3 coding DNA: TGTGCCATCAGTGTCGGGACGGAGGGGGACAATGAGCAGTTCTTC. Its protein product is CAISVGTEGDNEQFF.

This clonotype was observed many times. The CDR3: CASSVGPLRQNYGYTF. The CDR3 DNA reads TGTGCCAGCAGCGTAGGCCCCTTAAGGCAGAACTATGGCTACACCTTC. V is TRBV9 and J is TRBJ1-2; D ambiguous. Germline V gives CDR1 SGDLS, CDR2 YYNGEE. This CDR3 spans 16 amino acids. V lost 0 bases and J lost 2, with 14 bases in between. The variable domain in full, completed from reference TRBV9 and TRBJ1-2, reads DSGVTQTPKHLITATGQRVTLRCSPRSGDLSVYWYQQSLDQGLQFLIQYYNGEERAKGNILERFSAQQFPDLHSELNLSSLELGDSALYFCASSVGPLRQNYGYTFGSGTRLTVV.

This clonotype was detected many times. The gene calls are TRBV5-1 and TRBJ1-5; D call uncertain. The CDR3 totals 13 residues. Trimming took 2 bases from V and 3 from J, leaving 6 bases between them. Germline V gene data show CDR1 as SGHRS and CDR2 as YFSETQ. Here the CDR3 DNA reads TGCGCCAGCAGCTTTGCACCCAATCAGCCCCAGCATTTT. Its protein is CASSFAPNQPQHF.

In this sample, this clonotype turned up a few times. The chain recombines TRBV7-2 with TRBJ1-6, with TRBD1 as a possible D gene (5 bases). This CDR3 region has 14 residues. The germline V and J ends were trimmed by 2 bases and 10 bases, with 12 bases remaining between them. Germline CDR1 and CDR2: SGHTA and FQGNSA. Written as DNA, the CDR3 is TGTGCCAGCAGCTTAAAGGATCGGGGCTCACCCCTCCACTTT. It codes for CASSLKDRGSPLHF.

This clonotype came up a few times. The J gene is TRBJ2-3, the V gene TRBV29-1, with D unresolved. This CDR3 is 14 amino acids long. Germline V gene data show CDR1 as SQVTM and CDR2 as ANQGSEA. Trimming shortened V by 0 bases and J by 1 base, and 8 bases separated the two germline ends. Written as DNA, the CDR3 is TGCAGCGTTGAAGAAGGGATGGGCACAGATACGCAGTATTTT. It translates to CSVEEGMGTDTQYF.

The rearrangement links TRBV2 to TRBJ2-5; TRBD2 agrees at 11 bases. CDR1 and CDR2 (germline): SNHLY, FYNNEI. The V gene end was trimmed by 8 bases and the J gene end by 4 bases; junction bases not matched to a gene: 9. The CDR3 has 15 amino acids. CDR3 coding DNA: TGTGCCAGCGGGGGGGCCGGGACTAGCGGAGAGACCCAGTACTTC. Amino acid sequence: CASGGAGTSGETQYF.

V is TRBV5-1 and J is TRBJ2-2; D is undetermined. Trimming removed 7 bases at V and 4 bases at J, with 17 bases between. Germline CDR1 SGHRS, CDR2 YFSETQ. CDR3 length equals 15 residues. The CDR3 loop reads CASSSSGLITGELFF. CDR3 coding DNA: TGCGCCAGCTCATCGTCCGGTTTGATCACCGGGGAGCTGTTTTTT.

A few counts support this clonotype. CDR3 sequence reads: CSALGGANYGYTF. The DNA of the CDR3 is TGCAGTGCTTTGGGGGGCGCTAACTATGGCTACACCTTC. The chain uses TRBV20-1 and TRBJ1-2; perhaps TRBD1 as D (6 bases). Trimming cost V 5 bases and J 0 bases, with 10 bases left between them. CDR3 length: 13 residues. Germline V gives CDR1 DFQATT, CDR2 SNEGSKA (reference sequence).

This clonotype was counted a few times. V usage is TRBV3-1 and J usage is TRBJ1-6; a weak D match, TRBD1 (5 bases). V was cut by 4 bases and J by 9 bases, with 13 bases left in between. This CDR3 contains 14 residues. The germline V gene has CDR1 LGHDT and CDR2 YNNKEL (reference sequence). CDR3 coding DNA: TGTGCCAGCAGCCCGGACACTCTTTTTTCACCCCTCCACTTT. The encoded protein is CASSPDTLFSPLHF.

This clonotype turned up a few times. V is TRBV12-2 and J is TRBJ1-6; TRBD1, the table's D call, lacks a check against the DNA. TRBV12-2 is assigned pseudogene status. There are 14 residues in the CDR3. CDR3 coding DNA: TGTGCAAGTCGCTCGGGGACGGTCAAGGCACCCCTCCACTTT. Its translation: CASRSGTVKAPLHF.

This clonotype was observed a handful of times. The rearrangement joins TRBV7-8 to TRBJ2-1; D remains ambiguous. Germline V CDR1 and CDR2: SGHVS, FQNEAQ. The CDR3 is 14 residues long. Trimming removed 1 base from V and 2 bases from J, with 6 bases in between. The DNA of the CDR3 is TGTGCCAGCAGCTTAGGCAGGCCCTACAATGAGCAGTTCTTC. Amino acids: CASSLGRPYNEQFF. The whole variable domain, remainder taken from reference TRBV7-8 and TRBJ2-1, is GAGVSQSPRYKVAKRGQDVALRCDPISGHVSLFWYQQALGQGPEFLTYFQNEAQLDKSGLPSDRFFAERPEGSVSTLKIQRTQQEDSAVYLCASSLGRPYNEQFFGPGTRLTVL.

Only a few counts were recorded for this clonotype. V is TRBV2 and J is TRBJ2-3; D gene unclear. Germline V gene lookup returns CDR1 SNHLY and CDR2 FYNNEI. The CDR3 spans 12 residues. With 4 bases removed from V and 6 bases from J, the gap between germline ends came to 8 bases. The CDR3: CASSGVVDTQYF. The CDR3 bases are TGTGCCAGCAGTGGCGTTGTCGATACGCAGTATTTT.

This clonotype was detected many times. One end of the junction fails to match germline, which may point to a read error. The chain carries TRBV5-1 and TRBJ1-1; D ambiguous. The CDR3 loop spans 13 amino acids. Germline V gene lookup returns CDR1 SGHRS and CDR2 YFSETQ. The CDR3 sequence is CASSLVLNTEAFF. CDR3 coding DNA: TGTGCCAGCAGCTTAGTCTTGAACACTGAAGCTTTCTTT. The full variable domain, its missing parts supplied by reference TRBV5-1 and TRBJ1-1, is KAGVTQTPRYLIKTRGQQVTLSCSPISGHRSVSWYQQTPGQGLQFLFEYFSETQRNKGNFPGRFSGRQFSNSRSEMNVSTLELGDSALYLCASSLVLNTEAFFGQGTRLTVV.

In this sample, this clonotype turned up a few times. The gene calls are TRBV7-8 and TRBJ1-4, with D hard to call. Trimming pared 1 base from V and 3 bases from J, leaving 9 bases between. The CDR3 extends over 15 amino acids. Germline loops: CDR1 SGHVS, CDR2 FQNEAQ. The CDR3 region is CASSLGVLSNEKLFF. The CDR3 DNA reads TGTGCCAGCAGCTTAGGGGTTCTCTCTAATGAAAAACTGTTTTTT. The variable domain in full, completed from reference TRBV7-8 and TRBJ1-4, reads GAGVSQSPRYKVAKRGQDVALRCDPISGHVSLFWYQQALGQGPEFLTYFQNEAQLDKSGLPSDRFFAERPEGSVSTLKIQRTQQEDSAVYLCASSLGVLSNEKLFFGSGTQLSVL.

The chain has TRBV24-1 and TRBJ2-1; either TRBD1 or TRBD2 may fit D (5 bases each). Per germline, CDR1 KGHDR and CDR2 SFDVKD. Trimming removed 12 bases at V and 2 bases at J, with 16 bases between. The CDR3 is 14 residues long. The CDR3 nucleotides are TGTGCCCCAACCGGGGACGGAACCTACAATGAGCAGTTCTTC. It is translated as CAPTGDGTYNEQFF.

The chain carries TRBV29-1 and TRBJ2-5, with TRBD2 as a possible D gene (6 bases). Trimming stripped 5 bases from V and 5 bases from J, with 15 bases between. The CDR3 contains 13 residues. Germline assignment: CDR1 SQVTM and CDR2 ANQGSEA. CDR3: CSVRPTGVETQYF. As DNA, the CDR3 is TGCAGCGTTAGACCGACGGGGGTGGAGACCCAGTACTTC. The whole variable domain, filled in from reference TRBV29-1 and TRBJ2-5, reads SAVISQKPSRDICQRGTSLTIQCQVDSQVTMMFWYRQQPGQSLTLIATANQGSEATYESGFVIDKFPISRPNLTFSTLTVSNMSPEDSSIYLCSVRPTGVETQYFGPGTRLLVL.

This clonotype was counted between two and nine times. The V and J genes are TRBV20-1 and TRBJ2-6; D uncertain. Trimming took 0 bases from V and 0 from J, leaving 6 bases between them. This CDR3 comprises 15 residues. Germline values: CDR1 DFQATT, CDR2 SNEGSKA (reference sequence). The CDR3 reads CSARDPSSGANVLTF. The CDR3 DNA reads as TGCAGTGCTAGAGATCCAAGCTCTGGGGCCAACGTCCTGACTTTC.

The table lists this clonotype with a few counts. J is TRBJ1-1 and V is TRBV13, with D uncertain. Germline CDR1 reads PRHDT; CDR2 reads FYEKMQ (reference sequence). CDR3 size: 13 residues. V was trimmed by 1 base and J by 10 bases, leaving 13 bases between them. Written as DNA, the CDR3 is TGTGCCAGCAGCTTAGCGCCGGCCCCGGGAGCTTTCTTT. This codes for CASSLAPAPGAFF.

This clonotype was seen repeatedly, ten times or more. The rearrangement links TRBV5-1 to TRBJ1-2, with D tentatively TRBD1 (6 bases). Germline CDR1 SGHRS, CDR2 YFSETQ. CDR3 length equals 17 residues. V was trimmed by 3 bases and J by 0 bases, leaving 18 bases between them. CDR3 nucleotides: TGCGCCAGCAGCTCGGATTACCTAACAGGGTCTAACTATGGCTACACCTTC. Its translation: CASSSDYLTGSNYGYTF.